The T cell receptor (beta chain) described here comes from a study of blood T cell repertoires in COVID-19. Per the original data handling: Amplification of reference gene primers provided the estimated nucleated cell counts. The method was immunoSEQ multiplex PCR; TCRdb's version includes in-frame clones alone and lacks a portion of them. V, J and clone size derive from that table, while D and trimming were established from the DNA sequence. The sample comprises over 200,000 clones, around 89% of which are singletons, and around 4.8% rests with the top ten. This receptor was identified in a woman aged 40 to 50 with acute or convalescent COVID-19. Sequenced material: peripheral blood.

CDR3 DNA: TGCGCCAGCAGCTTAAGCGGGGGGGCTACAGATACGCAGTATTTT. It translates to CASSLSGGATDTQYF. The chain joins TRBV5-1 to TRBJ2-3; 10 nucleotides align to TRBD2. Trimming cost V 2 bases and J 3 bases; bases outside gene matches: 3. This CDR3 spans 15 amino acids. Germline V gene lookup returns CDR1 SGHRS and CDR2 YFSETQ.